This section outlines one T cell receptor beta chain sequence together with its context. The target of this receptor is not known. Base qualities are not provided; no much larger clone lies one nucleotide away. The data are from a study of OX40 agonist ivuxolimab in advanced cancers. Study-level background: Ivuxolimab was an agonistic, fully human IgG2 monoclonal antibody directed against OX40 (CD134), a costimulatory receptor. Partial responses were achieved by three dose-escalation patients, of whom one had hepatocellular carcinoma and two had cutaneous melanoma. Intravenous ivuxolimab was administered to patients every 2 weeks at six dose levels: 0.01, 0.1, 0.3, 1.5, 3 and 10 mg/kg. The dose-escalation cohort was approximately 83% male with a mean age of roughly 60 years, ranging from about 23 to 85. The paper describes the monotherapy dose-escalation part (N = 52 patients) of the phase I trial of ivuxolimab. Patients were allowed to have had prior anti-PD-1, anti-PD-L1 or anti-CTLA-4 therapy, and more than 30% of the dose-escalation patients had previously received checkpoint inhibitors. Of the approximately 50 dose-escalation patients, hepatocellular carcinoma was present in roughly 19, melanoma in approximately 15, renal cell carcinoma in 9 and head and neck cancer in 9. The point of sequencing TCRbeta in the periphery was to test whether ivuxolimab changed TCR sequence diversity and drove clonal T-cell expansion. Results and caveats for the whole study, not just this receptor: In the 0.1-3.0 mg/kg groups, partial responders were among the patients with the lowest normalized peripheral clonal expansion, particularly in CD8+ T cells. The antigen specificity of the clonally expanded peripheral T cells was not determined. After ivuxolimab, more expanded clones were found on average in CD8+ T cells than in CD4+ T cells. Low levels of normalized T-cell clonal expansion were also seen in some nonresponding patients. At doses of 0.1 to 3.0 mg/kg, clonal expansion of both CD4+ and CD8+ blood T cells was observed from baseline to week 6.

Genomic DNA was extracted from sorted cells for sequencing of the TCRbeta CDR3 region. The immunoSEQ Assay was used for sequencing of TCRbeta CDR3 regions. Not all clones reach the TCRdb copy of this immuneACCESS table, which keeps in-frame sequences only. Checked studies attribute under half of the gap to unresolved V genes and leave the rest unexplained. In all, the sample holds around 93,000 clones, and approximately 90% of those were seen once. The ten top clones hold roughly 1.6% of the sample. Ends trimmed: V by 4 bases, J by 3 bases; bases unmatched to a gene: 12. The CDR1 and CDR2 encoded by the germline V gene are SGDLS and YYNGEE. Measured from the cysteine to the phenylalanine, the CDR3 is 17 residues long. Here the CDR3 DNA is all that survives: 51 bases in frame from base 1. The trial excluded patients who had a history of autoimmune disease or who were on systemic immunosuppression. Peripheral blood for TCR sequencing was collected from all dose cohorts at baseline, on cycle 4 day 1, and on cycle 7 day 1. Samples came from an open-label, multicenter, first-in-human phase I dose-escalation trial of ivuxolimab. Adults with locally advanced or metastatic melanoma, renal cell carcinoma, hepatocellular carcinoma or head and neck squamous cell carcinoma were enrolled in the trial. Before TCR sequencing, CD4+ T cells and CD8+ T cells were sorted from peripheral blood as separate populations.

This TCR was sampled from an adult with an advanced solid tumor such as melanoma, head and neck, liver or kidney cancer. Material: CD4+ or CD8+ T cells sorted from blood, obtained in a trial of the OX40 agonist ivuxolimab. This sequence uses TRBV9 and TRBJ2-3, and 9 junctional nucleotides match TRBD2. The nucleotide sequence reads TGTGCCAGCAGCCAAAGGGGGCTAGCGGGACAGACAGATACGCAGTATTTT. This is translated as CASSQRGLAGQTDTQYF.